This T cell receptor beta chain was recovered during a study of immune cell composition in non-small cell lung cancer. Broader study findings: Tumour TCR-beta clonality was not significantly tied to smoking pack-years. Tumour-reactive clones were not shown to match dominant in vivo tumour clones. Squamous lung tumours showed higher top 10 clone scores and clonality than adenocarcinomas.

Worth noting for this clone: The antigen is unknown.

Frozen unsorted single-cell suspensions supplied the genomic DNA. Data came from immunoSEQ multiplex PCR; TCRdb stores just in-frame clones and leaves some out. The table includes about 2,900 clones, around 69% detected once. Per the germline V gene, CDR1 is SGHRS and CDR2 is YFSETQ. This CDR3 is 15 amino acids long. Unmatched junction bases numbered 6, after V lost 3 bases and J lost 1 base. The origin of this receptor is a human donor with non-small cell lung cancer. What was sequenced was lung tumor tissue. The chain links TRBV5-1 to TRBJ1-1; 7 bases are a match to TRBD1. The CDR3 sequence: CASSSMGQTNTEAFF. The DNA for the CDR3 is TGCGCCAGCAGCTCCATGGGACAGACGAACACTGAAGCTTTCTTT.